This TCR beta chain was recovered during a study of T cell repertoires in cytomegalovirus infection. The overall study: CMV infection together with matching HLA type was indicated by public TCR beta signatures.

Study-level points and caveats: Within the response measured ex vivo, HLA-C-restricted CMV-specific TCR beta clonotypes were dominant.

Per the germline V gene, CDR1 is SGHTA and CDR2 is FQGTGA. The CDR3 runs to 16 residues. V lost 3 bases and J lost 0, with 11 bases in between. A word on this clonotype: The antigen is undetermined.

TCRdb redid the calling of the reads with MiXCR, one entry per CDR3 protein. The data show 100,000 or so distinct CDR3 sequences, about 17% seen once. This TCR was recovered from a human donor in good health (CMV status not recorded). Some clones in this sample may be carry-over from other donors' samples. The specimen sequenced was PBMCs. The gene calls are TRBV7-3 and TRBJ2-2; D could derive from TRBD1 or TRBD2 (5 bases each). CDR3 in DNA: TGTGCCAGCAGCTTGGACGGGACGGCGAACACCGGGGAGCTGTTTTTT. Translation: CASSLDGTANTGELFF. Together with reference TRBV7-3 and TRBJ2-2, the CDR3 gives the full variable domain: GAGVSQTPSNKVTEKGKYVELRCDPISGHTALYWYRQSLGQGPEFLIYFQGTGAADDSGLPNDRFFAVRPEGSVSTLKIQRTERGDSAVYLCASSLDGTANTGELFFGEGSRLTVL.